This is a list of T cell receptor beta chains from one sample in a study of cytomegalovirus exposure and HLA in healthy donors. Some clones are missing from TCRdb's copy, which holds only in-frame ones; the method was immunoSEQ multiplex PCR. The profile covers a few hundred thousand clones, with roughly 84% appearing a single time and about 14% taken by the ten largest. What was sequenced was PBMCs. These receptors all come from a woman aged 25 to 39 in good health and CMV-seropositive. Both conserved end residues are part of each CDR3. Fields, in order: J gene, V gene, clone size, D gene, CDR3 DNA, CDR3 protein. D genes are given only for firm matches. For some rows the clone size is stated as once, few or many, or as a class when expanded; others skip it.

>TRBJ2-7|TRBV27|-|-
TGTGCCAGCAGTTTGACCTACCCCTGGGACGAGCAGTACTTC
CASSLTYPWDEQYF
>TRBJ2-1|TRBV15|-|TRBD1
TGTGCCACCACCCTGACAGGGAGTAATGAGCAGTTCTTC
CATTLTGSNEQFF
>TRBJ2-5|TRBV6-5|once|-
TGTGCCAGCAGAGGCCCAAATCAAGAGACCCAGTACTTC
CASRGPNQETQYF
>TRBJ2-1|TRBV25-1|-|-
TGTGCCAGCAGTGAACCCCCCAGACATGAGCAGTTCTTC
CASSEPPRHEQFF
>TRBJ1-1|TRBV18|once|-
TGTGCCAGCTCACTCTCACAGAGTGACACTGAAGCTTTCTTT
CASSLSQSDTEAFF
>TRBJ1-1|TRBV18|-|-
TGTGCCAGCTCACCGGCGCTTGGAGGAGCCACTGAAGCTTTCTTT
CASSPALGGATEAFF
>TRBJ2-1|TRBV7-3|-|-
TGTGCCAGCAGCATCCAGCGGGATGAGCAGTTCTTC
CASSIQRDEQFF
>TRBJ2-7|TRBV19|-|TRBD2
TGTGCCAGTAGTATCTCTACTAGCGGGTTATACGAGCAGTACTTC
CASSISTSGLYEQYF
>TRBJ2-3|TRBV11-3|-|TRBD1
TGTGCCAGCAGTTTGACAGGGGGCACAGATACGCAGTATTTT
CASSLTGGTDTQYF
>TRBJ2-7|TRBV7-9|-|TRBD1
TGTGCCAGCAGCTCAAAGACAGGGAAAGAATACGAGCAGTACTTC
CASSSKTGKEYEQYF
>TRBJ1-5|TRBV18|-|-
TGTGCCAGCTCACCACGCACCACCCGGGGCAATCAGCCCCAGCATTTT
CASSPRTTRGNQPQHF
>TRBJ1-2|TRBV6-5|-|-
TGTGCCAGCAGCCGAATGGTTAACTATGGCTACACCTTC
CASSRMVNYGYTF
>TRBJ2-1|TRBV10-3|-|TRBD2
TGTGCCATCAGTGCGCTAGCGGGAGGCCCGACGGGTGAGCAGTTCTTC
CAISALAGGPTGEQFF
>TRBJ1-1|TRBV6-5|-|-
TGTGCCAGCAGTTACTCGGTTCTTTTGAACACTGAAGCTTTCTTT
CASSYSVLLNTEAFF
>TRBJ2-1|TRBV9|-|-
TGTGCCAGCAGCCTCGGGGAGCGCCCCCCCCATGAGCAGTTCTTC
CASSLGERPPHEQFF
>TRBJ1-1|TRBV5-1|-|-
TGCGCCAGCAGCTTGGAATTCGGGTTCGGGGGCGCTGAAGCTTTCTTT
CASSLEFGFGGAEAFF
>TRBJ2-1|TRBV4-2|-|TRBD2
TGTGCCAGCAGCACCTCGGGACTAGCGGGAGTAGCACCCTACAATGAGCAGTTCTTC
CASSTSGLAGVAPYNEQFF
>TRBJ2-6|TRBV27|-|-
TGTGCCAGCAGTGGTCCGGGACGGACCTCTGGGGCCAACGTCCTGACTTTC
CASSGPGRTSGANVLTF
>TRBJ2-1|TRBV18|-|TRBD2
TGTGCCAGCTCACCCCCTAGCGGGACTTACAATGAGCAGTTCTTC
CASSPPSGTYNEQFF
>TRBJ1-3|TRBV29-1|-|-
TGCAGCGTTGAAGCAGGGTACTCTGGAAACACCATATATTTT
CSVEAGYSGNTIYF
>TRBJ2-7|TRBV5-1|-|-
TGCGCCAGCAGCTGGGGGGCGCGGACCAACTCCTACGAGCAGTACTTC
CASSWGARTNSYEQYF
>TRBJ2-5|TRBV9|-|-
TGTGCCAGCAGCGTAGGTTCTTACCCGGAGGAGACCCAGTACTTC
CASSVGSYPEETQYF
>TRBJ2-1|TRBV4-3|-|TRBD2
TGCGCCAGCAGCCAAGACGGGAGGGAGGATGAGCAGTTCTTC
CASSQDGREDEQFF
>TRBJ2-5|TRBV11-3|-|-
TGTGCCAGCAGCTTAGTCGGGTCGGATCAAGAGACCCAGTACTTC
CASSLVGSDQETQYF
>TRBJ2-1|TRBV27|-|-
TGTGCCAGCAGTTTATCGATCAATGAGCAGTTCTTC
CASSLSINEQFF
>TRBJ1-2|TRBV5-6|-|-
TGTGCCAGCAGCTTGGGAACGGACTATGGCTACACCTTC
CASSLGTDYGYTF
>TRBJ1-1|TRBV29-1|once|-
TGCAGCGTTGAAGCCCGGAACACTGAAGCTTTCTTT
CSVEARNTEAFF
>TRBJ1-2|TRBV9|-|TRBD1
TGTGCCAGCAGCGGGATTGGACAGGGGGTAAGCTACACCTTC
CASSGIGQGVSYTF
>TRBJ1-2|TRBV27|-|-
TGTGCCAGCAAAGGGCCAGGGGAAAAGCCCTATGGCTACACCTTC
CASKGPGEKPYGYTF
>TRBJ1-2|TRBV6-5|-|-
TGTGCCAGCAGTTACGGGGTTAGGCAAGGTTATGGCTACACCTTC
CASSYGVRQGYGYTF
>TRBJ2-1|TRBV10-3|-|TRBD2
TGTGCCATCAGTTTAGCGGGAGGTGGCAATGAGCAGTTCTTC
CAISLAGGGNEQFF
>TRBJ2-5|TRBV15|-|-
TGTGCCACCAGCAGAGGAGGGGATCAGGAGACCCAGTACTTC
CATSRGGDQETQYF
>TRBJ2-2|TRBV6-5|-|-
TGTGCCAGCAGTTACTCGACGGCACCCGGGGAGCTGTTTTTT
CASSYSTAPGELFF
>TRBJ1-5|TRBV13|-|TRBD1
TGTGCCAGCAGCTTATGGGGGACAGGGGACAATCAGCCCCAGCATTTT
CASSLWGTGDNQPQHF
>TRBJ1-3|TRBV30|-|-
TGTGCCTGGTTTGAGAGTCTCTCTGGAAACACCATATATTTT
CAWFESLSGNTIYF